The T cell receptor (beta chain) described here comes from a study of blood T cells in healthy people across ages. Alongside a J-beta primer mix, a sample-barcoded 5' primer served in a second PCR lasting roughly 6 to 11 cycles. TCRdb reprocessed the 5' RACE reads via MiXCR and lists one record per CDR3 protein. Of some 1.4 million distinct CDR3 sequences detected, approximately 38% appear once; the ten largest clones hold less than 8%. Input material: blood. The TCR was taken from a woman younger than 30 in good health.

Written as DNA, the CDR3 is TGTGCCTGGGGCACAGAACACAATGAGCAGTTCTTC. Amino acids: CAWGTEHNEQFF. The V call is TRBV30, the J call TRBJ2-1; D is unclear. V was cut by 5 bases and J by 5 bases, with 10 bases left in between. Germline CDR1 and CDR2: GTSNPN and SVGIG (reference sequence). The CDR3 extends over 12 amino acids.